This TCR beta chain comes out of a study of CD8+CD57+ T cells in acquired aplastic anemia. Germline loops: CDR1 DFQATT, CDR2 SNEGSKA (reference sequence). V was trimmed by 8 bases and J by 3 bases, leaving 13 bases between them. The CDR3 is 12 amino acids. Genomic DNA acted as the template from which TCR beta VDJ combination and CDR3 sequence profiling were carried out. TCRdb itself ran the reads through MiXCR, one entry per CDR3 protein. The sample yields about 120,000 distinct CDR3 sequences, approximately 41% seen once. Patients included in sequencing had previously demonstrated CD8+CD57+ cell expansion by flow cytometry. The enrolled patients all had severe acquired aplastic anemia.

V usage is TRBV20-1 and J usage is TRBJ1-1; no reliable D call. Sequencing was carried out using sorted CD4+, CD8+, or CD8+CD57+ T cells (not recorded which) from PBMCs. The receptor comes from a human donor with aplastic anemia. CDR3 in amino acids: CSPLGGDTEAFF. The CDR3 nucleotides are TGCAGTCCCCTTGGTGGAGACACTGAAGCTTTCTTT.